What follows describes a single TCR beta chain. The CDR3 covers 15 residues. CDR1 is SGHVS, CDR2 FNYEAQ, per germline. Trimming removed 5 bases at V and 3 bases at J, with 16 bases between. These data come from a study of T cells in Graves' hyperthyroidism and ophthalmopathy. For the study at large: Peripheral blood samples were taken at initial diagnosis, prior to any treatment.

The PBMCs were taken from around 10 ml of fresh peripheral blood. The TCR beta CDR3 regions underwent amplification using RNA transcripts as the source. HTBI primers were the set used in a first-round RT-PCR of the TCR CDR3. Via MiXCR, TCRdb re-called the multiplex PCR reads, giving one row per CDR3 protein. The sample includes 450,000 to 550,000 distinct CDR3 sequences, about 24% of them seen just once. The sequencing input was blood. The receptor was derived from a woman aged 30 to 39 with Graves' ophthalmopathy. The chain joins TRBV7-6 to TRBJ2-5; D gene ambiguous. The CDR3 protein is CASSARDTHEETQYF. The CDR3 nucleotides are TGTGCCAGCAGCGCTAGAGACACCCACGAAGAGACCCAGTACTTC.